Listed below are T cell receptor beta chains from one sample, sequenced in a study of T cells in tuberculosis. Repertoires were generated with immunoSEQ multiplex PCR, while TCRdb's copy carries only in-frame clones and drops some. The table lists about 58,000 clones, roughly 88% of them singletons. The sequenced material came from CD1b-GMM tetramer-negative cells sorted from PBMCs. All receptors derive from an adult woman with latent tuberculosis. Both conserved end residues are part of each CDR3. The D gene is left open where the match is weak. The size entry is marked missing in some rows and otherwise reads once, few, many or a size class.

v_call	d_call	j_call	clone_size	cdr3_aa	cdr3_nt
TRBV25-1	.	TRBJ2-7	.	CASGLRQGLSSYEQYF	TGTGCCAGCGGTCTCAGACAGGGACTGAGCTCCTACGAGCAGTACTTC
TRBV7-3	TRBD2	TRBJ2-1	.	CASSPQGLAGKRASYNEQFF	TGTGCCAGCAGCCCGCAGGGACTAGCGGGGAAGAGGGCCTCCTACAATGAGCAGTTCTTC
TRBV6-5	TRBD1	TRBJ1-2	.	CASRRGQGSYGYTF	TGTGCCAGCAGGAGGGGACAGGGGTCCTATGGCTACACCTTC
TRBV27	TRBD1	TRBJ2-1	.	CASGYRGIYEQFF	TGTGCCAGCGGTTACAGGGGTATTTATGAGCAGTTCTTC
TRBV4-3	.	TRBJ1-3	few	CASSQSFTGNTIYF	TGCGCCAGCAGCCAATCTTTTACTGGAAACACCATATATTTT
TRBV28	.	TRBJ2-6	.	CASSLWSTGANVLTF	TGTGCCAGCAGTTTATGGAGTACTGGGGCCAACGTCCTGACTTTC
TRBV12-5	TRBD1	TRBJ2-7	few	CASGFSLGTGDYEQYF	TGTGCTAGTGGTTTCTCACTGGGGACAGGAGACTACGAGCAGTACTTC
TRBV30	TRBD2	TRBJ2-5	once	CAWSQAGGQGETQYF	TGTGCCTGGAGTCAGGCGGGAGGGCAGGGAGAGACCCAGTACTTC
TRBV11-2	.	TRBJ2-7	.	CASSFSAGSYEQYF	TGTGCCAGCAGCTTTTCTGCAGGGTCCTACGAGCAGTACTTC
TRBV4-1	.	TRBJ2-7	.	CASSQVGPNYEQYF	TGCGCCAGCAGCCAAGTGGGGCCCAACTACGAGCAGTACTTC
TRBV2	TRBD1	TRBJ1-3	once	CASSELPPGTGVPSGNTIYF	TGTGCCAGCAGTGAGCTCCCGCCCGGGACAGGGGTCCCCTCTGGAAACACCATATATTTT
TRBV10-1	TRBD2	TRBJ2-3	.	CASGRRGRYGDTQYF	TGCGCCAGCGGGAGGCGGGGGAGGTATGGAGATACGCAGTATTTT
TRBV28	TRBD2	TRBJ2-2	once	CASSLASGGTGELFF	TGTGCCAGCAGTTTGGCTAGCGGGGGCACCGGGGAGCTGTTTTTT
TRBV19	.	TRBJ1-2	.	CASSRQRPANYGYTF	TGTGCCAGTAGTCGCCAGCGACCAGCTAACTATGGCTACACCTTC
TRBV7-9	.	TRBJ1-5	few	CASSFSGNEQPQHF	TGTGCCAGCAGCTTTTCAGGGAACGAGCAGCCCCAGCATTTT
TRBV7-2	TRBD2	TRBJ2-5	.	CASSLYERELGTQYF	TGTGCCAGCAGCTTATATGAGCGGGAGTTAGGGACCCAGTACTTC
TRBV5-6	.	TRBJ1-2	.	CASSLAGANYGYTF	TGTGCCAGCAGCTTGGCCGGAGCTAACTATGGCTACACCTTC
TRBV5-1	.	TRBJ2-7	.	CASSFMSAGPSYEQYF	TGCGCCAGCAGCTTTATGTCGGCGGGACCCTCCTACGAGCAGTACTTC
TRBV29-1	TRBD2	TRBJ2-1	.	CSAGLAGGYNEQFF	TGCAGCGCTGGACTAGCGGGGGGTTACAATGAGCAGTTCTTC
TRBV7-3	TRBD2	TRBJ2-1	.	CASSPGTSGSNYNEQFF	TGTGCCAGCAGCCCAGGGACTAGCGGGAGCAACTACAATGAGCAGTTCTTC
TRBV6-1	.	TRBJ1-6	.	CASSEAHSLDSPLHF	TGTGCCAGCAGTGAAGCGCACAGCTTGGATTCACCCCTCCACTTT
TRBV19	TRBD1	TRBJ1-2	.	CASRPGQGPFYGYTF	TGTGCCAGTAGACCGGGACAGGGGCCCTTCTATGGCTACACCTTC
TRBV4-1	.	TRBJ1-1	.	CASSQVSQLNTEAFF	TGCGCCAGCAGCCAAGTATCACAGCTGAACACTGAAGCTTTCTTT
TRBV7-9	.	TRBJ2-3	medium-sized	CASSLGSDPRYF	TGTGCCAGCAGCTTAGGTAGCGATCCCCGGTATTTT
TRBV4-2	TRBD2	TRBJ2-5	.	CASSQVVSGGTGVGETQYF	TGTGCCAGCAGCCAAGTCGTTAGCGGGGGTACTGGTGTCGGAGAGACCCAGTACTTC
TRBV7-3	TRBD2	TRBJ2-7	.	CASSPGLAGPYEQYF	TGTGCCAGCAGCCCCGGACTAGCGGGTCCCTACGAGCAGTACTTC
TRBV27	.	TRBJ2-7	few	CASSFRGSSYEQYF	TGTGCCAGCAGTTTCCGAGGCAGCTCCTACGAGCAGTACTTC
TRBV30	.	TRBJ1-5	.	CAWSEQHLSNQPQHF	TGTGCCTGGAGTGAACAACACCTTAGCAATCAGCCCCAGCATTTT
TRBV9	TRBD1	TRBJ1-6	once	CASQPQRQGDIDENNSPLHF	TGTGCCAGCCAGCCCCAAAGACAGGGGGACATAGATGAAAATAATTCACCCCTCCACTTT
TRBV2	.	TRBJ1-1	.	CASRGLGGNTEAFF	TGTGCCAGCAGGGGTCTCGGGGGGAACACTGAAGCTTTCTTT
TRBV30	.	TRBJ2-7	.	CAWSVGQGYEQYF	TGTGCCTGGAGTGTCGGGCAGGGTTACGAGCAGTACTTC
TRBV5-4	TRBD2	TRBJ2-1	.	CASSPGMPIAGSSYNEQFF	TGTGCCAGCAGCCCGGGCATGCCCATAGCGGGATCGTCCTACAATGAGCAGTTCTTC
TRBV6-1	TRBD1	TRBJ1-1	once	CASSAYRGTNTEAFF	TGTGCCAGCAGTGCGTACAGGGGCACGAACACTGAAGCTTTCTTT
TRBV9	TRBD1	TRBJ2-7	.	CASSPTGDSLAYEQYF	TGTGCCAGCAGCCCCACCGGGGACAGCTTAGCCTACGAGCAGTACTTC
TRBV27	TRBD2	TRBJ2-7	.	CASSLSSGGNYEQYF	TGTGCCAGCAGTTTATCTAGCGGGGGGAACTACGAGCAGTACTTC
TRBV27	TRBD2	TRBJ2-7	few	CASGLAGYEQYF	TGTGCCAGCGGCCTAGCGGGGTACGAGCAGTACTTC
TRBV7-9	TRBD1	TRBJ2-1	.	CASSLGQGARGNEFF	TGTGCCAGCAGCTTAGGGCAGGGGGCGCGGGGCAATGAGTTCTTC
TRBV4-3	.	TRBJ2-7	.	CASSQRGSSYEQYF	TGCGCCAGCAGCCAGAGGGGGAGCTCCTACGAGCAGTACTTC
TRBV10-2	TRBD2	TRBJ2-3	.	CASGGPSGPTDTQYF	TGCGCCAGCGGTGGGCCTAGCGGCCCCACAGATACGCAGTATTTT
TRBV6-1	.	TRBJ2-6	.	CASSGGGTGANVLTF	TGTGCCAGCAGTGGAGGGGGTACTGGGGCCAACGTCCTGACTTTC
TRBV5-1	.	TRBJ1-1	once	CASTRQGSRNTEAFF	TGCGCCAGCACCCGTCAGGGGAGTCGTAACACTGAAGCTTTCTTT
TRBV10-3	TRBD1	TRBJ2-1	.	CAIRTGTGSRNEQFF	TGTGCCATCCGGACCGGGACAGGGTCTAGGAATGAGCAGTTCTTC
TRBV5-1	.	TRBJ1-5	.	CASSLDGQSIQPQHF	TGCGCCAGCAGCTTGGACGGACAGTCCATTCAGCCCCAGCATTTT
TRBV13	.	TRBJ2-2	.	CASSLVSANTGELFF	TGTGCCAGCAGCTTAGTGTCAGCGAACACCGGGGAGCTGTTTTTT
TRBV27	TRBD2	TRBJ2-7	.	CASSLSSLAGAHYEQYF	TGTGCCAGCAGTTTATCGAGTCTAGCGGGGGCTCACTACGAGCAGTACTTC
TRBV5-4	.	TRBJ2-6	.	CASSQEGALSGANVLTF	TGTGCCAGCAGCCAGGAAGGCGCCCTCTCTGGGGCCAACGTCCTGACTTTC
TRBV27	TRBD1	TRBJ1-2	once	CASSNRGSGYTF	TGTGCCAGCAGCAACAGGGGATCTGGCTACACCTTC
TRBV4-3	TRBD1	TRBJ2-2	.	CASSQDRVGTGELFF	TGCGCCAGCAGCCAGGACAGGGTGGGCACCGGGGAGCTGTTTTTT
TRBV11-2	TRBD2	TRBJ2-1	.	CASSLVGTSGRAEQFF	TGTGCCAGCAGCTTAGTAGGTACTAGCGGGAGGGCTGAGCAGTTCTTC
TRBV28	.	TRBJ1-1	.	CASSITVTEAFF	TGTGCCAGCAGTATTACAGTGACTGAAGCTTTCTTT
TRBV7-9	TRBD1	TRBJ1-2	.	CASSSTQERRTGETF	TGTGCCAGCAGCTCTACTCAAGAACGACGGACAGGGGAAACCTTC
TRBV6-5	TRBD1	TRBJ2-1	.	CASSYPGTGGHNEQFF	TGTGCCAGCAGTTATCCCGGGACAGGGGGCCACAATGAGCAGTTCTTC
TRBV6-6	.	TRBJ1-2	.	CASTASYGYTF	TGTGCCAGCACCGCGTCCTATGGCTACACCTTC
TRBV7-9	TRBD1	TRBJ1-2	.	CASSSTGGADGYTF	TGTGCCAGCAGCTCGACAGGGGGCGCCGACGGCTACACCTTC
TRBV7-8	TRBD1	TRBJ1-2	.	CASSSHPGGDGVGYTF	TGTGCCAGCAGCTCCCACCCAGGGGGCGACGGAGTTGGCTACACCTTC